This entry lists 27 T cell receptor beta chains sequenced from one sample in a study of Ad26.COV2.S vaccination and SARS-CoV-2 variants. The table came from immunoSEQ multiplex PCR; TCRdb's copy has only in-frame clones and leaves some out. This table has hundreds of thousands of clones, about 88% appearing once. Described treatment: about 20 received Ad26.COV2.S at low or high dose, single or two shots; several received placebo; per-sample allocation not given. Sampling was performed 63 days after the first vaccine or placebo injection. Sequenced material: peripheral blood, taken in a trial of Ad26.COV2.S vaccine versus placebo. The receptors stem from a person aged 18 to 65 who received the Ad26.COV2.S COVID-19 vaccine or a placebo.

The chain combines TRBV19 with TRBJ2-1, with 8 bases lining up with TRBD2. Looked up from germline, CDR1 is LNHDA and CDR2 is SQIVND (reference sequence). J was trimmed by 10 bases and V by 4 bases; bases with no gene match: 18. The CDR3 totals 17 residues. CDR3 in DNA: TGTGCCAGTAGTACGCGGGGGGCAGCGGGGCCCTCCAGGGAGCAGTTCTTC. This sequence encodes CASSTRGAAGPSREQFF.

This chain joins TRBV4-2 and TRBJ1-5; D is ambiguous. Germline CDR1 is LGHNA and CDR2 is YNFKEQ. Trimming took off 0 bases at V and 1 base at J, with 10 bases between the two ends. CDR3 length: 16 residues. The CDR3 here is CASSQDQVGSNQPQHF. In DNA form, the CDR3 reads TGTGCCAGCAGCCAAGATCAAGTAGGGAGCAATCAGCCCCAGCATTTT.

This sequence joins TRBV9 and TRBJ2-2; 8 bases match TRBD2. The ends lost 4 bases at V and 1 base at J; junction bases unmatched: 9. The germline CDR1 and CDR2 sequences are SGDLS and YYNGEE. This CDR3 contains 17 residues. Here the CDR3 reads CASSPRSTSGNTGELFF. The DNA for the CDR3 is TGTGCCAGCAGCCCACGATCAACTAGCGGGAACACCGGGGAGCTGTTTTTT.

This sequence joins TRBV10-3 and TRBJ1-2; perhaps TRBD1 as D (5 bases). Trimming removed 4 bases at V and 4 bases at J, with 10 bases between. Germline lookup yields CDR1 ENHRY and CDR2 SYGVKD. This CDR3 has 13 residues. CDR3 sequence: CAISGPGTYGYTF. Here the CDR3 DNA reads TGTGCCATCAGTGGACCAGGGACCTATGGCTACACCTTC.

J is TRBJ1-5 and V is TRBV4-3, with a tentative D call TRBD1 (6 bases). The CDR3 spans 13 residues. Trimming pared 4 bases from V and 4 bases from J, leaving 8 bases between. The germline V gene encodes CDR1 LGHNA and CDR2 YSLEER. CDR3 coding DNA: TGCGCCAGCAGCCTCCAGGGGAATCAGCCCCAGCATTTT. Translating gives CASSLQGNQPQHF.

This chain connects TRBV6-5 to TRBJ2-6; unclear D gene. V lost 0 bases, J lost 0 bases, and 6 bases lay in between. The CDR3 sequence is 16 residues long. Per germline, CDR1 MNHEY and CDR2 SVGAGI. CDR3 nucleotides: TGTGCCAGCAGTTACTCGAGGATCTCTGGGGCCAACGTCCTGACTTTC. Residues: CASSYSRISGANVLTF.

The rearrangement links TRBV5-1 to TRBJ1-1, with TRBD1 identical over 9 bases. The J segment lost 5 bases and the V segment lost 7 bases, leaving 18 bases of the junction unmatched. The germline V gene encodes CDR1 SGHRS and CDR2 YFSETQ. This CDR3 region has 17 residues. CDR3 region: CASGLGYGDREGTEAFF. The CDR3 DNA reads TGCGCCAGCGGCCTAGGGTACGGGGACAGGGAAGGGACTGAAGCTTTCTTT.

The rearrangement joins TRBV3-1 (or the pseudogene TRBV3-2) to TRBJ1-3; D is uncertain. The V gene's germline CDR1 is LGHDT and CDR2 YNNKEL (reference sequence). The CDR3 loop spans 13 amino acids. Trimming left V 2 bases short and J 0 bases short, with 2 bases between. CDR3 residues: CASSQISGNTIYF. The CDR3 bases are TGTGCCAGCAGCCAAATCTCTGGAAACACCATATATTTT.

The chain uses TRBV6-2 or TRBV6-3 and TRBJ2-3; TRBD2 aligns across 16 bases. Trimming removed 6 bases from V and 8 bases from J; junction bases left unmatched: 5. Germline loops: CDR1 MNHEY, CDR2 SVGEGT. This CDR3 is built from 15 residues. This CDR3 reads CASSLGLAGGGTQYF. The CDR3 DNA reads TGTGCCAGCAGCCTGGGACTAGCGGGAGGGGGTACGCAGTATTTT.

This clone has only one observation. The chain couples TRBV6-1 to TRBJ1-2; D may be TRBD1 (6 bases). The germline V gene encodes CDR1 MNHNS and CDR2 SASEGT. Trimming shortened V by 5 bases and J by 6 bases, and 13 bases separated the two germline ends. The CDR3 has 13 amino acids. CDR3 in amino acids: CASSPRGGHGYTF. The CDR3 region has the DNA TGTGCCAGCAGTCCAAGGGGGGGCCATGGCTACACCTTC.

This chain links TRBV19 with TRBJ1-2; possibly TRBD1 for D (6 bases). Trimming removed 8 bases from V and 2 bases from J, with 21 bases in between. The CDR3 is 16 residues long. Germline loops: CDR1 LNHDA, CDR2 SQIVND (reference sequence). The CDR3 is CASFLGRDKKNYGYTF. CDR3 DNA: TGTGCCAGTTTCCTTGGCCGGGACAAAAAAAACTATGGCTACACCTTC.

The gene calls are TRBV6-2 or TRBV6-3 and TRBJ2-2; 9 bases agree with TRBD2. The germline gives CDR1 MNHEY, CDR2 SVGEGT. The CDR3 sequence is 17 residues long. The V and J ends lost 2 bases and 3 bases, in that order; junction bases with no gene match: 7. The CDR3 loop reads CASSYNGVAGDTGELFF. In DNA form, the CDR3 reads TGTGCCAGCAGTTACAATGGGGTAGCGGGAGACACCGGGGAGCTGTTTTTT.

This chain joins TRBV6-2 or TRBV6-3 and TRBJ1-1; the D is unclear. The CDR3 consists of 10 residues. Trimming pared 4 bases from V and 7 bases from J, leaving 4 bases between. Germline CDR1 and CDR2: MNHEY and SVGEGT. The CDR3 nucleotides read TGTGCCAGCAGTTCGGGTGAAGCTTTCTTT. It encodes CASSSGEAFF.

The V and J genes are TRBV7-6 and TRBJ2-3; tentatively, D is TRBD1 (5 bases). The CDR3 length is 17 residues. Deletions cut 4 bases from V and 0 bases from J, with 17 bases between. Germline-derived CDR1 and CDR2 are SGHVS and FNYEAQ. CDR3 coding DNA: TGTGCCAGCAGCTCTATTGGCAGACAGTCAAGCACAGATACGCAGTATTTT. Translation: CASSSIGRQSSTDTQYF.

The chain is built from TRBV19 and TRBJ2-7, with a tentative D call TRBD1 (6 bases). This CDR3 region has 18 residues. V lost 0 bases to trimming and J lost 1 base, with 19 bases between them. CDR1 and CDR2 (germline): LNHDA, SQIVND (reference sequence). As DNA, the CDR3 is TGTGCCAGTAGTATAGATAAAGGGAGACGGGACAAATCCTACGAGCAGTACTTC. This codes for CASSIDKGRRDKSYEQYF.

The CDR3 reads CASLGDRSSHEQYF. In DNA, the CDR3 is TGTGCCAGCCTGGGGGACAGGTCGTCTCACGAGCAGTACTTC. V is TRBV7-2 and J is TRBJ2-7, with 8 bases matching TRBD1. V lost 8 bases to trimming and J lost 5 bases; unmatched junction nucleotides: 11. The germline V gene has CDR1 SGHTA and CDR2 FQGNSA. The CDR3 extends over 14 amino acids.

This rearrangement joins TRBV6-5 to TRBJ1-1, with D perhaps TRBD1 (5 bases). The germline gives CDR1 MNHEY, CDR2 SVGAGI. V lost 4 bases, J lost 4 bases, and 13 bases lay in between. The CDR3 has 14 amino acids. The CDR3 DNA follows: TGTGCCAGCAGTTCCCGACGGGGGGGCACTGAAGCTTTCTTT. Translating it yields CASSSRRGGTEAFF.

V and J are TRBV5-1 and TRBJ2-3; D gene ambiguous. Trimming stripped 7 bases from V and 8 bases from J, with 17 bases between. The CDR3 contains 13 residues. CDR1 and CDR2 from the germline V gene are SGHRS and YFSETQ. The DNA for the CDR3 is TGCGCCAGCCACGGGTCTGGGTCAGGTACGCAGTATTTT. Protein sequence: CASHGSGSGTQYF.

The rearrangement joins TRBV7-3 to TRBJ2-7, with 10 bases that match TRBD1. With 3 bases clipped from V and 2 bases from J, the junction kept 4 bases outside the gene matches. The CDR3 consists of 15 residues. Per the germline V gene, CDR1 is SGHTA and CDR2 is FQGTGA. Here the CDR3 DNA reads TGTGCCAGCAGCTTGGACAGGGGGTACGCCTACGAGCAGTACTTC. It specifies CASSLDRGYAYEQYF.

The chain uses TRBV7-8 and TRBJ2-7, with TRBD2 as a possible D gene (6 bases). V gave up 3 bases and J gave up 3 bases, with 15 bases separating them. The CDR3 totals 15 residues. Germline CDR1 SGHVS, CDR2 FQNEAQ. Here the CDR3 DNA reads TGTGCCAGCAGCTTGAGACGGACGGGAGTCTACGAGCAGTACTTC. This translates into CASSLRRTGVYEQYF.

The V call is TRBV24-1, the J call TRBJ2-5; no clear D gene. With 4 bases removed from V and 5 bases from J, the gap between germline ends came to 10 bases. The germline CDR1 and CDR2 sequences are KGHDR and SFDVKD. The CDR3 has 13 residues. CDR3 in amino acids: CATSDIGRETQYF. The CDR3 nucleotides are TGTGCCACCAGTGACATAGGACGGGAGACCCAGTACTTC.

The chain has TRBV7-2 and TRBJ1-1; D unclear. Germline V gene data show CDR1 as SGHTA and CDR2 as FQGNSA. This CDR3 comprises 13 residues. The V gene lost 1 base and the J gene lost 1 base, with 4 bases spanning the gap. The CDR3 spells CASSLDANTEAFF. Here the CDR3 DNA reads TGTGCCAGCAGCTTAGATGCGAACACTGAAGCTTTCTTT.

The V call is TRBV5-4, the J call TRBJ2-3; 10 bases fit TRBD1. This CDR3 comprises 17 residues. CDR1 SGHNT and CDR2 YYREEE come from the germline V gene (reference sequence). The junction had 8 bases not matched to a gene; V was cut back by 4 bases and J by 0 bases. CDR3 residues: CASSGGQGGPSTDTQYF. Written as DNA, the CDR3 is TGTGCCAGCAGCGGAGGACAGGGGGGACCAAGCACAGATACGCAGTATTTT.

V is TRBV7-2 and J is TRBJ1-4, with TRBD1 matching over 10 bases. The CDR3 is 15 residues long. V lost 0 bases and J lost 6; bases outside the gene matches: 1. In germline, CDR1 is SGHTA, CDR2 FQGNSA. Written as DNA, the CDR3 is TGTGCCAGCAGCTTAGCGGGGACAGGGGATGAAAAACTGTTTTTT. Amino acid sequence: CASSLAGTGDEKLFF. The full variable domain, in which reference TRBV7-2 and TRBJ1-4 provide the parts outside the CDR3, is GAGVSQSPSNKVTEKGKDVELRCDPISGHTALYWYRQSLGQGLEFLIYFQGNSAPDKSGLPSDRFSAERTGGSVSTLTIQRTQQEDSAVYLCASSLAGTGDEKLFFGSGTQLSVL.

CDR3 in amino acids: CASSSPASFEAFF. Written as DNA, the CDR3 is TGTGCCAGCAGCTCTCCGGCGAGTTTTGAAGCTTTCTTT. V and J are TRBV9 and TRBJ1-1; no clear D gene. The CDR3 has 13 amino acids. In germline, CDR1 is SGDLS, CDR2 YYNGEE. V lost 4 bases to trimming and J lost 7 bases, with 14 bases between them.

The chain carries TRBV14 and TRBJ1-4, with D maybe TRBD1 (5 bases). Per the germline V gene, CDR1 is SGHDN and CDR2 is FVKESK. Trimming took off 4 bases at V and 5 bases at J, with 20 bases between the two ends. This CDR3 contains 17 residues. CDR3 sequence: CASSPHSPGLLNEKLFF. The CDR3 region has the DNA TGTGCCAGCAGCCCCCACAGTCCGGGACTGCTAAATGAAAAACTGTTTTTT.

This clone was picked up one time. V is TRBV18 and J is TRBJ2-1; 10 bases match TRBD1. The length of the CDR3 is 15 residues. V shed 2 bases, J shed 7 bases, and the junction held 5 bases outside the gene matches. Germline lookup yields CDR1 KGHSH and CDR2 LQKENI. CDR3: CASSPGVGQGNEQFF. The CDR3 nucleotides read TGTGCCAGCTCACCAGGTGTGGGACAGGGGAATGAGCAGTTCTTC.